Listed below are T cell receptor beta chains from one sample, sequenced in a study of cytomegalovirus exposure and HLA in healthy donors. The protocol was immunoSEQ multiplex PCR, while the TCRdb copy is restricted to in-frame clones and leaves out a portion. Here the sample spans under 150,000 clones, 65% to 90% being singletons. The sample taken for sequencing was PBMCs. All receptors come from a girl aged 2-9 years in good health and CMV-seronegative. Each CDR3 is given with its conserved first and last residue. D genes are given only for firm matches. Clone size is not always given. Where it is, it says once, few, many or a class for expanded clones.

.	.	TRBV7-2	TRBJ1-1	TGTGCCAGCAGCTTACAGGGACAGAACACTGAAGCTTTCTTT	CASSLQGQNTEAFF
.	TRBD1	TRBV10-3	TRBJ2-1	TGTGCCACGGCTAACACAGGGGGCGGGAATGAGCAGTTCTTC	CATANTGGGNEQFF
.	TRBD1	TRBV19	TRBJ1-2	TGTGCCAGTAGTCCACCTCCGGGACAGGGGAACTATGGCTACACCTTC	CASSPPPGQGNYGYTF
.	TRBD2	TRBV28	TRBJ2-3	TGTGCCAGCAGTCCCGGGACGGGGGGAGATACGCAGTATTTT	CASSPGTGGDTQYF
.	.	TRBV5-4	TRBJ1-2	TGTGCCAGCAGCTTACGGGCTAGCAACTATGGCTACACCTTC	CASSLRASNYGYTF
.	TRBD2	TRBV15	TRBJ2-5	TGTGCCACCAGCAGACCCAAGGGGTTGAGAGACAGCCCGACTAGCGGGATGTGGGAGACCCAGTACTTC	CATSRPKGLRDSPTSGMWETQYF
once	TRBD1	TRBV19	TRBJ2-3	TGTGCCAGTAGTACCAAACAGGGGCCCACAGATACGCAGTATTTT	CASSTKQGPTDTQYF
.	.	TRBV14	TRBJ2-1	TGTGCCAGCAGCCAAGTCGGGTTGTTGTTTATCTACAATGAGCAGTTCTTC	CASSQVGLLFIYNEQFF
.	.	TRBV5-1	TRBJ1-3	TGCGCCAGCAGCTTGGCAGCAGGGTGGGGAAACACCATATATTTT	CASSLAAGWGNTIYF
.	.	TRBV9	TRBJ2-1	TGTGCCAGCAGCGTAGGCGGGACCTCTTACAATGAGCAGTTCTTC	CASSVGGTSYNEQFF